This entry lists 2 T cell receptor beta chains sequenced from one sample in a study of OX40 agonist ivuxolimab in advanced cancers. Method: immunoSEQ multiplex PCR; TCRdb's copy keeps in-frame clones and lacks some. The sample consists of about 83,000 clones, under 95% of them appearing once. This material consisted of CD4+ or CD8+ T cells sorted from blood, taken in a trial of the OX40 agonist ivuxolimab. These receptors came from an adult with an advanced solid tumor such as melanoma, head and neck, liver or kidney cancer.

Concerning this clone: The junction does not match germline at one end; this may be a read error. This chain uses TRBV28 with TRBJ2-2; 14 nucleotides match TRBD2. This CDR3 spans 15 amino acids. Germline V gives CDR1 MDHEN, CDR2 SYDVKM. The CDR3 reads CASSNTPGTSGGLFF. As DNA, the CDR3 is TGTGCCAGCAGTAATACTCCAGGGACTAGCGGGGGGCTGTTTTTT.

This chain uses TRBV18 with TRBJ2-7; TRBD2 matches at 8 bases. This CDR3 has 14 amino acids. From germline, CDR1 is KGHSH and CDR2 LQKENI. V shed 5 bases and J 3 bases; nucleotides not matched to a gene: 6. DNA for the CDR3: TGTGCCAGCTCAGGGGCGGGGGGCCGCTACGAGCAGTACTTC. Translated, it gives CASSGAGGRYEQYF.